What follows are 2 T cell receptor beta chains derived from one specimen sequenced in a study of blood T cells in healthy people across ages. Next came a second PCR, run for about 6 to 12 cycles, which used a sample-barcoded 5' primer along with a J-beta primer mix. TCRdb re-called the 5' RACE reads through MiXCR, storing one row per CDR3 protein. The sample has around 1,500,000 distinct CDR3 sequences; 28% are singletons. Sequencing input: blood. These receptors were collected from a woman in her 30s in good health.

This clonotype has more than one count but fewer than ten. This sequence joins TRBV4-2 and TRBJ2-3, with D perhaps matching TRBD2 (7 bases). The germline CDR1 and CDR2 sequences are LGHNA and YNFKEQ. The length of the CDR3 is 16 residues. The V end lost 4 bases, the J end lost 0 bases, and 14 bases lay between the germline ends. The CDR3 reads CASSPWGRESTDTQYF. The DNA of the CDR3 is TGTGCCAGCAGCCCATGGGGGCGGGAGAGCACAGATACGCAGTATTTT.

The V gene is TRBV3-1, the J gene TRBJ1-6; D is undetermined. The J call may be wrong; the DNA end is better matched by TRBJ1-1. This CDR3 region has 12 residues. From germline, CDR1 is LGHDT and CDR2 YNNKEL (reference sequence). The CDR3 loop reads CASSQGRLGAFF. Written as DNA, the CDR3 is TGTGCCAGCAGCCAAGGTCGACTTGGGGCTTTCTTT.